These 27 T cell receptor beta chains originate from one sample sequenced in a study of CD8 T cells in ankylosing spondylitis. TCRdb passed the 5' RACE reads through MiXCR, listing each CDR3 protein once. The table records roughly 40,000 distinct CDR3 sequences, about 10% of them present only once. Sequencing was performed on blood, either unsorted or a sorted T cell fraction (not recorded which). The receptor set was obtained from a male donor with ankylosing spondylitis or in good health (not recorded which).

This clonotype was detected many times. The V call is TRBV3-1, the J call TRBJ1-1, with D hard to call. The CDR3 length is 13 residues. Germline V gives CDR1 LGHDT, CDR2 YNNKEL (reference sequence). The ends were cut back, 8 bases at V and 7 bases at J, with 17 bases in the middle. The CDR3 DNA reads TGTGCCAGCCGGTACGGAGCTACGGGTGAAGCTTTCTTT. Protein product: CASRYGATGEAFF. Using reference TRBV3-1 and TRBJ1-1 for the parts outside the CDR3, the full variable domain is DTAVSQTPKYLVTQMGNDKSIKCEQNLGHDTMYWYKQDSKKFLKIMFSYNNKELIINETVPNRFSPKSPDKAHLNLHINSLELGDSAVYFCASRYGATGEAFFGQGTRLTVV.

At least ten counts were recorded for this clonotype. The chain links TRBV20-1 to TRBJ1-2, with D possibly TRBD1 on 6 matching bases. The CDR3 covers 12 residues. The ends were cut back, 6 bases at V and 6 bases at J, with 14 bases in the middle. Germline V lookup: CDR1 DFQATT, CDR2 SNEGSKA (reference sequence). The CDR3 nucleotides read TGCAGTGCCCCTAGGGGGAAGAATGGCTACACCTTC. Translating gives CSAPRGKNGYTF.

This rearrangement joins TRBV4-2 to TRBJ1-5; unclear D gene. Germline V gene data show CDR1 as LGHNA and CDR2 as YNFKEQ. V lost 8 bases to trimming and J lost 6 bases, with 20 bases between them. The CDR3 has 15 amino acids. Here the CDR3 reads CASAPGPPSRQPQHF. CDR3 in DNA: TGTGCCAGCGCCCCCGGGCCCCCTTCCCGTCAGCCCCAGCATTTT.

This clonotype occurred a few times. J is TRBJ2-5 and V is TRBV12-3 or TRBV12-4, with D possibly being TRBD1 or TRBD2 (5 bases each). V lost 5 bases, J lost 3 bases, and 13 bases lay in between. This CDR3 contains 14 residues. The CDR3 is CASSPGTTKETQYF. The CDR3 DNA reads TGTGCCAGCAGTCCAGGGACGACGAAAGAGACCCAGTACTTC.

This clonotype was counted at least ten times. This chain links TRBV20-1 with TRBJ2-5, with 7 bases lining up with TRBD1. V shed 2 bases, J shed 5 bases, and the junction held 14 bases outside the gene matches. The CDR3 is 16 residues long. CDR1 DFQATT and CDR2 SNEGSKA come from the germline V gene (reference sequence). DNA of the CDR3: TGCAGTGCTAGACGCGACAGGGCCAGGAGTGAGGAGACCCAGTACTTC. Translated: CSARRDRARSEETQYF.

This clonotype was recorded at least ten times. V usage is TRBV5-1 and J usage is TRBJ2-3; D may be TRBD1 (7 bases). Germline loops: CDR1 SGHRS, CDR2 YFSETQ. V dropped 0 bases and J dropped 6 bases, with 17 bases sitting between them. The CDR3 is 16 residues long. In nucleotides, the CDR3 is TGCGCCAGCAGCTTGGCCGTCGGCAGGGGGGATGATACGCAGTATTTT. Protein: CASSLAVGRGDDTQYF.

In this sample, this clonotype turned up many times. The CDR3 spells CASSSRGTIPEQFF. Here the CDR3 DNA reads TGTGCCAGCAGCTCTAGGGGGACTATTCCCGAGCAGTTCTTC. V is TRBV27 and J is TRBJ2-1; weak D call: TRBD2 (7 bases). CDR3 size: 14 residues. V was clipped by 6 bases and J by 10 bases, with 19 bases between them. The germline V gene encodes CDR1 MNHEY and CDR2 SMNVEV (reference sequence).

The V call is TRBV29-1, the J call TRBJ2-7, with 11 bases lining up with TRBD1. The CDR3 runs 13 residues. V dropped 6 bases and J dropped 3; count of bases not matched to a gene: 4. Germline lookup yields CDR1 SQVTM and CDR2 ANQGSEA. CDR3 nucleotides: TGCAGCGTAGGACAGGGGGCAAGCTACGAGCAGTACTTC. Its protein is CSVGQGASYEQYF.

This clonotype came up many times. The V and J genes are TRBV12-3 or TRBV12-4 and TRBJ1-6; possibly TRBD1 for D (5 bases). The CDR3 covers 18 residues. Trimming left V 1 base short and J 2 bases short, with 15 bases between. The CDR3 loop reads CASSLDAGTETYNSPLHF. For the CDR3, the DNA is TGTGCCAGCAGTTTAGATGCGGGGACGGAGACCTATAATTCACCCCTCCACTTT.

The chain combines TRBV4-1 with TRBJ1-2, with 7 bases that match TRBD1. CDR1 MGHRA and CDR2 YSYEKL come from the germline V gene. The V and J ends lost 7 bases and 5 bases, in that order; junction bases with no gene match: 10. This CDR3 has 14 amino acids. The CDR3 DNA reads TGCGCCAGCACCATGGACAGGAATGATTATGGCTACACCTTC. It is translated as CASTMDRNDYGYTF.

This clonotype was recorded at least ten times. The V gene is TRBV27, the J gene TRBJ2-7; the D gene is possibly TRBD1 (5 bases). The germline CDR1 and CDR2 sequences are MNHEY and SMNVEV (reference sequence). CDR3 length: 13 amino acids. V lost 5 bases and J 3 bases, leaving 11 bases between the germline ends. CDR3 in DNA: TGTGCCAGCAGTCGGCAGGGTGGCTACGAGCAGTACTTC. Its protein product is CASSRQGGYEQYF.

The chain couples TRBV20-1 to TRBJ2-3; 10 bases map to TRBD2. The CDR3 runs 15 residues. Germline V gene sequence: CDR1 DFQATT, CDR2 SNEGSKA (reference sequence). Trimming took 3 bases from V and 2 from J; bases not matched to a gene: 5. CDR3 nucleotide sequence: TGCAGTGCTAGGGGCCTAGCGGGGGTCACAGATACGCAGTATTTT. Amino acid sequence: CSARGLAGVTDTQYF.

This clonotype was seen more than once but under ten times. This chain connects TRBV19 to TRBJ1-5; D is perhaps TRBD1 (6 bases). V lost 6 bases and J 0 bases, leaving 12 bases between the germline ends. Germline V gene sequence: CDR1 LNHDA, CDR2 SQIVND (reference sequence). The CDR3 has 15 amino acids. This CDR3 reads CASRQGRISNQPQHF. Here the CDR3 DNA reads TGTGCCAGTAGACAGGGACGGATTAGCAATCAGCCCCAGCATTTT. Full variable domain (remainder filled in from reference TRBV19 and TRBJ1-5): DGGITQSPKYLFRKEGQNVTLSCEQNLNHDAMYWYRQDPGQGLRLIYYSQIVNDFQKGDIAEGYSVSREKKESFPLTVTSAQKNPTAFYLCASRQGRISNQPQHFGDGTRLSIL.

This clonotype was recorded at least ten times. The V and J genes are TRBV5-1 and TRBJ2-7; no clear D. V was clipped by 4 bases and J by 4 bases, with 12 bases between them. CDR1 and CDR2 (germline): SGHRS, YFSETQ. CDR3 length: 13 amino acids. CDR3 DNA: TGCGCCAGCAGCCTGGACGGTACTTACGAGCAGTACTTC. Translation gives CASSLDGTYEQYF.

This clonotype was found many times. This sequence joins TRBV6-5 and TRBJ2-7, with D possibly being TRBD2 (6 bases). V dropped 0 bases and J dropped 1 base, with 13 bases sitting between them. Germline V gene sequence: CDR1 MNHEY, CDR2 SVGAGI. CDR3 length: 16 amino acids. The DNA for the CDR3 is TGTGCCAGCAGTTACTCGGGAGGTTTTGTTTCCTACGAGCAGTACTTC. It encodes CASSYSGGFVSYEQYF.

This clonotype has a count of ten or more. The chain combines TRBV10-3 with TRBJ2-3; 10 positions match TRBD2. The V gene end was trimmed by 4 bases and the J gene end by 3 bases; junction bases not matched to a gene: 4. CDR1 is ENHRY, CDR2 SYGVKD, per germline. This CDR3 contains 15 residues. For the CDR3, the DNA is TGTGCCATCAGTGTGACTAGCGGGCCGACAGATACGCAGTATTTT. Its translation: CAISVTSGPTDTQYF.

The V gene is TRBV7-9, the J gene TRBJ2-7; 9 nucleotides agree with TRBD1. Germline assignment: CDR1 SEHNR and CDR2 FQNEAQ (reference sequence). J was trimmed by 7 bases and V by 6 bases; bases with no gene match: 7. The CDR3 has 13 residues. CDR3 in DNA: TGTGCCAGCAGGGAACAGGGGGCGGGGGAGCAGTACTTC. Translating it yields CASREQGAGEQYF. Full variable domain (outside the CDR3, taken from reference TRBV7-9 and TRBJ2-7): DTGVSQNPRHKITKRGQNVTFRCDPISEHNRLYWYRQTLGQGPEFLTYFQNEAQLEKSRLLSDRFSAERPKGSFSTLEIQRTEQGDSAMYLCASREQGAGEQYFGPGTRLTVT.

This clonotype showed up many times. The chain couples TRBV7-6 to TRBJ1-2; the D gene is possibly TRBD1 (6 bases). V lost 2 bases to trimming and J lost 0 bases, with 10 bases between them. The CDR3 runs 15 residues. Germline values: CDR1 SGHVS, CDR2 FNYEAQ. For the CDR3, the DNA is TGTGCCAGCAGCTTAAGGGGGGACTCTAACTATGGCTACACCTTC. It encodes CASSLRGDSNYGYTF.

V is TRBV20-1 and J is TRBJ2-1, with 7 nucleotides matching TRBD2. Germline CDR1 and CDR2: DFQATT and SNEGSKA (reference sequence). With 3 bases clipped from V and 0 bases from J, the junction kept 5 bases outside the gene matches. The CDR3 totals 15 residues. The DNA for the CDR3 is TGCAGTGCTAGTCCGCGGGGGAGCTCCTACAATGAGCAGTTCTTC. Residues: CSASPRGSSYNEQFF.

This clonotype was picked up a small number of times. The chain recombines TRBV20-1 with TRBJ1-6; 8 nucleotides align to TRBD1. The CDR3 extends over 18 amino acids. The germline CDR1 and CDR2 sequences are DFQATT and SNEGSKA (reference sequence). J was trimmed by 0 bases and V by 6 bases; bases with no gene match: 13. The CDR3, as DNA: TGCAGTGCAAAGGGACAGGAAAATCCGAGCTCCTATAATTCACCCCTCCACTTT. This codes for CSAKGQENPSSYNSPLHF.

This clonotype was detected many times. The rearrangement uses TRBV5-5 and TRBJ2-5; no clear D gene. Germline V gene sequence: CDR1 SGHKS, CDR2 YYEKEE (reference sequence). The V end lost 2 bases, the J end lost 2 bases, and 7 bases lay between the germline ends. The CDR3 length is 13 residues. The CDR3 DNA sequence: TGTGCCAGCAGCTTCTGGGAACAAGAGACCCAGTACTTC. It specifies CASSFWEQETQYF. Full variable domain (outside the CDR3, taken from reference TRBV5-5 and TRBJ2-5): DAGVTQSPTHLIKTRGQQVTLRCSPISGHKSVSWYQQVLGQGPQFIFQYYEKEERGRGNFPDRFSARQFPNYSSELNVNALLLGDSALYLCASSFWEQETQYFGPGTRLLVL.

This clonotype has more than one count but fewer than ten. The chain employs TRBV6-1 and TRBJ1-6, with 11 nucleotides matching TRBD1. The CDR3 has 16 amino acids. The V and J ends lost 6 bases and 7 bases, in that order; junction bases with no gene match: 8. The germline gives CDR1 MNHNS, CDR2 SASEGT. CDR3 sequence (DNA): TGTGCCAGCAGAGGGACAGGGGGTCGGGTGAATTCACCCCTCCACTTT. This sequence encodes CASRGTGGRVNSPLHF.

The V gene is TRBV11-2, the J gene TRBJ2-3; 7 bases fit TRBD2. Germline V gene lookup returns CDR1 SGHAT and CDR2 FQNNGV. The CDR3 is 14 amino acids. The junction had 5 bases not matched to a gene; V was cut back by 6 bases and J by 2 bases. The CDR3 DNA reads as TGTGCCAGCAGTTCGGGGGGAGACACAGATACGCAGTATTTT. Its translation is CASSSGGDTDTQYF.

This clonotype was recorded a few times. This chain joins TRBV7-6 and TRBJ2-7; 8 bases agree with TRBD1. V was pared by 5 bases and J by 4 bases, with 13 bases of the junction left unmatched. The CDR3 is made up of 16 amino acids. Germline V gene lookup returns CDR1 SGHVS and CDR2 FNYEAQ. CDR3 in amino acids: CASSLEAGTGLYEQYF. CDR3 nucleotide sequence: TGTGCCAGCAGCCTCGAAGCCGGGACAGGTCTATACGAGCAGTACTTC.

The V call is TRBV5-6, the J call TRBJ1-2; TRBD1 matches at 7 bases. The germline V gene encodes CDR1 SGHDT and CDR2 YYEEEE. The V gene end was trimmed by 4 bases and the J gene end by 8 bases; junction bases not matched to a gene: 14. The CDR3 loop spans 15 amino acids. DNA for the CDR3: TGTGCCAGCAGCGTGGGACAGTCGGGATATGGGGGCTACACCTTC. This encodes CASSVGQSGYGGYTF. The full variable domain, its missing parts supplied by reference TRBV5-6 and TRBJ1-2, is DAGVTQSPTHLIKTRGQQVTLRCSPKSGHDTVSWYQQALGQGPQFIFQYYEEEERQRGNFPDRFSGHQFPNYSSELNVNALLLGDSALYLCASSVGQSGYGGYTFGSGTRLTVV.

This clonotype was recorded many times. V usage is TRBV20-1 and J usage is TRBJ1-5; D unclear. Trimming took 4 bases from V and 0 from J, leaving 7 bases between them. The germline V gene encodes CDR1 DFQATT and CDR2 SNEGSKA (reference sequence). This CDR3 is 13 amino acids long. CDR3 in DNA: TGCAGTGCTATGGGGATTAGCAATCAGCCCCAGCATTTT. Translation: CSAMGISNQPQHF.

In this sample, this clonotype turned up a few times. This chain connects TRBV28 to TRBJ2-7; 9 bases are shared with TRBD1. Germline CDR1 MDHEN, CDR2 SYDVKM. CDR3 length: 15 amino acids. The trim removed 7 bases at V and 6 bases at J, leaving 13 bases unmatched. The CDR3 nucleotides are TGTGCCAGCATTTCACCGGGACAGGGACCCTCCGAGCAGTACTTC. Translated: CASISPGQGPSEQYF.